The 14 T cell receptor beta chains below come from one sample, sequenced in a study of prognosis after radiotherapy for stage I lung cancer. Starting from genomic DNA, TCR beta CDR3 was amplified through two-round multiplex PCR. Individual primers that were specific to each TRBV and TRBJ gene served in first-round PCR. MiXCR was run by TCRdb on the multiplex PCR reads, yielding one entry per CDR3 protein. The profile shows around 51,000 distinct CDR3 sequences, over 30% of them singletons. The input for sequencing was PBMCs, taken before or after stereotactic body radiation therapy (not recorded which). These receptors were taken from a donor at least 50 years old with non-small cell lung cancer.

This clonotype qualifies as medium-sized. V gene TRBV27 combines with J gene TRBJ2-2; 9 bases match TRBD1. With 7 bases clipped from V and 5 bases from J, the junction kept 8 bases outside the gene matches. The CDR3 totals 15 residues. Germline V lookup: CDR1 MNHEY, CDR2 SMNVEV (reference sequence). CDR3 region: CASKRTGVGTGELFF. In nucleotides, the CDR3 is TGTGCCAGCAAGAGGACAGGGGTTGGGACCGGGGAGCTGTTTTTT.

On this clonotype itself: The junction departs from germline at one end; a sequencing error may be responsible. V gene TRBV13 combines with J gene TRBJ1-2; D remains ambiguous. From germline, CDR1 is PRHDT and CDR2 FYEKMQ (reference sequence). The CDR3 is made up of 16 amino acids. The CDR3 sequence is CTSSLPIRREKGGYTF. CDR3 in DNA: TGTACCAGCAGCCTTCCCATCCGAAGGGAGAAGGGTGGCTACACCTTC.

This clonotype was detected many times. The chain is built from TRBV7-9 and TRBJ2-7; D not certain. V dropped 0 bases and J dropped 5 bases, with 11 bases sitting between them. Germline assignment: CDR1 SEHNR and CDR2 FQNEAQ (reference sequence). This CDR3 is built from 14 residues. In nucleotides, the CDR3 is TGTGCCAGCAGCTTAGCGGGGTTCAAGGACGAGCAGTACTTC. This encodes CASSLAGFKDEQYF.

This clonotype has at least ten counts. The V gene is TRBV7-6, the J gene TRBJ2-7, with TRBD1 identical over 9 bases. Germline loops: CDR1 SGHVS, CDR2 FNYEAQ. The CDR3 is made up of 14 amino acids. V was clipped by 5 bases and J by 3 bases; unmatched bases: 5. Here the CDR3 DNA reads TGTGCCAGCAGCCAAAGGACAGGGGACTACGAGCAGTACTTC. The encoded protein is CASSQRTGDYEQYF.

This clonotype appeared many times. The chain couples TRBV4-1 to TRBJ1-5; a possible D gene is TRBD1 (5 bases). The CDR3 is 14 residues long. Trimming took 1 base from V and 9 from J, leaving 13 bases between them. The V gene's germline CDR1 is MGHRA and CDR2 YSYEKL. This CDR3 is CASSQVGGIGPQHF. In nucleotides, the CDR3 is TGCGCCAGCAGCCAAGTCGGGGGAATAGGGCCCCAGCATTTT.

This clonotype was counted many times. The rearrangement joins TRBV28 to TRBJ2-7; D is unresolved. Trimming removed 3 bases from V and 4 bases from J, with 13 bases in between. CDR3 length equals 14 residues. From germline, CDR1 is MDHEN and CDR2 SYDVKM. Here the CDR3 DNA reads TGTGCCAGCAGTTTCGTCAGCTCTGGGTACGAGCAGTACTTC. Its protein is CASSFVSSGYEQYF.

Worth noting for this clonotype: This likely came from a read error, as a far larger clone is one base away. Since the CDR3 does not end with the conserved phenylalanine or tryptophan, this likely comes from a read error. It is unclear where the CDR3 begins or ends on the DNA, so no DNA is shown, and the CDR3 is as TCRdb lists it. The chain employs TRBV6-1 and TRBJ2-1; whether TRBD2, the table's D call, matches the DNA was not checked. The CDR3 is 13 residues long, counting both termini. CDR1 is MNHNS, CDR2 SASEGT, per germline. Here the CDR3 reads CASISYPTSGAGV.

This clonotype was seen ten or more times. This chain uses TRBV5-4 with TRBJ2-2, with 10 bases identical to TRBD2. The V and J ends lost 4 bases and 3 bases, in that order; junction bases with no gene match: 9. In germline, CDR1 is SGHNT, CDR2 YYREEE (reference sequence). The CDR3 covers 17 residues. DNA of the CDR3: TGTGCCAGCAGCCCCTCGAGCGGGAGGGCCGACACCGGGGAGCTGTTTTTT. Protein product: CASSPSSGRADTGELFF.

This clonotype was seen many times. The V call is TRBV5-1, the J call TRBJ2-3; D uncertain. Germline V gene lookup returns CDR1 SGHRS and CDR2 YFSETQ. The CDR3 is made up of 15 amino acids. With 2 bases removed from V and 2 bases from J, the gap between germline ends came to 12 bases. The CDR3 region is CASSLNVGHTDTQYF. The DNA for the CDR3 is TGCGCCAGCAGCTTAAATGTGGGCCACACAGATACGCAGTATTTT.

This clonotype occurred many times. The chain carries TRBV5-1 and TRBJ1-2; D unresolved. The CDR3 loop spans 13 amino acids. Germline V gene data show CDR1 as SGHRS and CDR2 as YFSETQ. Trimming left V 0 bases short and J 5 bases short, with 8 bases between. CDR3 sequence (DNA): TGCGCCAGCAGCTTGGGAAAGACATATGGCTACACCTTC. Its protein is CASSLGKTYGYTF.

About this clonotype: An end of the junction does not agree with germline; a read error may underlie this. This chain's CDR3 is CASSTFGQEGTESFF. The CDR3 bases are TGTGCCAGCTCAACATTTGGACAAGAGGGAACTGAATCTTTCTTT. The rearrangement joins TRBV18 to TRBJ1-1, with D perhaps matching TRBD1 (5 bases). The CDR3 covers 15 residues. The germline V gene has CDR1 KGHSH and CDR2 LQKENI.

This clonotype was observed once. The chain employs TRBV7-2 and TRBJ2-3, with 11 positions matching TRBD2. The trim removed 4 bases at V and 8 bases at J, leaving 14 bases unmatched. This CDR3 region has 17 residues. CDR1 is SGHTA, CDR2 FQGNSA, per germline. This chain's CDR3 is CASSYSGTSGRAVTQYF. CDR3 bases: TGTGCCAGCAGCTACTCCGGGACTAGCGGTAGGGCAGTTACGCAGTATTTT. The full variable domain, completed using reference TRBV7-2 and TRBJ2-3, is GAGVSQSPSNKVTEKGKDVELRCDPISGHTALYWYRQSLGQGLEFLIYFQGNSAPDKSGLPSDRFSAERTGGSVSTLTIQRTQQEDSAVYLCASSYSGTSGRAVTQYFGPGTRLTVL.

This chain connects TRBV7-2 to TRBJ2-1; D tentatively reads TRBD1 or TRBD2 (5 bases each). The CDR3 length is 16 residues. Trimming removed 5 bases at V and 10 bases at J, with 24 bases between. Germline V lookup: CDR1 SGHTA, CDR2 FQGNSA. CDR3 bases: TGTGCCAGCAGCCCGTACCCCGAGGGGTGCCGAAGGGAGCAGTTCTTC. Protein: CASSPYPEGCRREQFF.

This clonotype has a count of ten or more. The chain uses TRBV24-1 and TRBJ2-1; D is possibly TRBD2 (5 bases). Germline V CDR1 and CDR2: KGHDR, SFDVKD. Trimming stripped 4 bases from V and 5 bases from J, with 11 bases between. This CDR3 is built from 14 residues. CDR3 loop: CATSERTRNNEQFF. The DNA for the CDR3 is TGTGCCACCAGTGAACGAACTAGAAACAATGAGCAGTTCTTC.